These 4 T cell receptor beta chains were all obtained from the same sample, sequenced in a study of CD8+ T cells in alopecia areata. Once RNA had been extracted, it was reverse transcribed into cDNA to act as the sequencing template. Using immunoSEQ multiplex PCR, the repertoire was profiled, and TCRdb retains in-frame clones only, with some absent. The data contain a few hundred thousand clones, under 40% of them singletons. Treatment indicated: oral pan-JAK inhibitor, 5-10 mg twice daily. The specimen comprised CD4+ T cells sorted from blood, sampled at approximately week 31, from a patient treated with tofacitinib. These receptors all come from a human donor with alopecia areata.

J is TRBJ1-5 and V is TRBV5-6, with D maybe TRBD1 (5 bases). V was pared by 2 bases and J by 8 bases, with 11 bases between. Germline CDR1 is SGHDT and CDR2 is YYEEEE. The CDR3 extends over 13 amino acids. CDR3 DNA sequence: TGTGCCAGCAGCTTAGACATAGGGGAGCCCCAGCATTTT. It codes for CASSLDIGEPQHF.

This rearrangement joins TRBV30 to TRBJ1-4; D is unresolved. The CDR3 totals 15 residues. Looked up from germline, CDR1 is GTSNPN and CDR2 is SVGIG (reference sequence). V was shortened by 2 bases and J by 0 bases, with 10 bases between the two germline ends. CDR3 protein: CAWSLVRATNEKLFF. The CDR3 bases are TGTGCCTGGAGTCTGGTCCGGGCAACTAATGAAAAACTGTTTTTT.

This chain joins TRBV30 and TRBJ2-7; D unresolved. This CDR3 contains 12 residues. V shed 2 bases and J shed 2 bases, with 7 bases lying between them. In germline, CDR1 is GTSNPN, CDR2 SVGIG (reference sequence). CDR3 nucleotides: TGTGCCTGGAGTAAGAGGACCTACGAGCAGTACTTC. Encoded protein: CAWSKRTYEQYF.

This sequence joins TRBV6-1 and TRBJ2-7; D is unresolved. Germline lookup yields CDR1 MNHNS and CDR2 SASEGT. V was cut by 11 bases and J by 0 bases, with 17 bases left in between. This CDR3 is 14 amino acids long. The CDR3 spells CALTAARGSYEQYF. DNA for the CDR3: TGTGCCCTAACGGCGGCCAGAGGCTCCTACGAGCAGTACTTC.